These 19 T cell receptor beta chains were sequenced from one sample in a study of OX40 agonist ivuxolimab in advanced cancers. The library was made by the immunoSEQ multiplex PCR assay. TCRdb mirrors the immuneACCESS table, restricted to in-frame sequences. Some clones are absent from its copies; in checked studies, under half trace to an unresolved V gene, and the reason for the others is unknown. Counted in this sample were tens of thousands of clones; over 75% of them appeared once. About 4.8% of the sample comes from the top ten. The sequenced sample was CD4+ or CD8+ T cells sorted from blood, obtained in a trial of the OX40 agonist ivuxolimab. The origin of the receptors is an adult with an advanced solid tumor such as melanoma, head and neck, liver or kidney cancer.

The chain employs TRBV5-1 and TRBJ2-1, with D possibly TRBD2 on 5 matching bases. Germline V gene sequence: CDR1 SGHRS, CDR2 YFSETQ. This CDR3 comprises 16 residues. The V end lost 2 bases, the J end lost 0 bases, and 12 bases lay between the germline ends. The DNA for the CDR3 is TGCGCCAGCAGCTTAGTAAGCGGCCCCTCCTACAATGAGCAGTTCTTC. Residues: CASSLVSGPSYNEQFF.

The rearrangement uses TRBV6-4 and TRBJ2-3, with 9 bases matching TRBD2. The junction had 9 bases not matched to a gene; V was cut back by 6 bases and J by 5 bases. The CDR3 is 15 amino acids. The germline CDR1 and CDR2 sequences are MRHNA and SNTAGT. CDR3 nucleotides: TGTGCCAGCAGATCTATAGCGGGAGTTCTAGATACGCAGTATTTT. Its protein is CASRSIAGVLDTQYF.

The chain uses TRBV11-2 and TRBJ2-1; perhaps TRBD2 as D (6 bases). The V gene lost 1 base and the J gene lost 6 bases, with 10 bases spanning the gap. The CDR3 spans 14 residues. Germline V lookup: CDR1 SGHAT, CDR2 FQNNGV. The CDR3 DNA reads TGTGCCAGCAGCTTAGGGGGGGAAGGCAATGAGCAGTTCTTC. Translation: CASSLGGEGNEQFF.

CDR3 residues: CASKHGGNSPLHF. DNA of the CDR3: TGTGCCTCGAAGCATGGGGGAAATTCACCCCTCCACTTT. This rearrangement joins TRBV30 to TRBJ1-6, with D maybe TRBD1 (5 bases). V was cut by 7 bases and J by 7 bases, with 14 bases left in between. This CDR3 spans 13 amino acids. In germline, CDR1 is GTSNPN, CDR2 SVGIG (reference sequence).

The chain recombines TRBV18 with TRBJ2-1; 9 nucleotides align to TRBD2. The germline V gene encodes CDR1 KGHSH and CDR2 LQKENI. V lost 6 bases, J lost 0 bases, and 9 bases stayed unmatched. The CDR3 is 17 amino acids. The CDR3 nucleotides read TGTGCCAGCTCCTCGACTAGCGGCACCCGCTCCTACAATGAGCAGTTCTTC. Encoded protein: CASSSTSGTRSYNEQFF.

The chain carries TRBV5-6 and TRBJ2-5; D remains unclear. The tail of the sequence fits TRBJ2-7 better, so the J call may be wrong. Germline values: CDR1 SGHDT, CDR2 YYEEEE. This CDR3 region has 15 residues. The CDR3 protein is CASSLEGWGSYEQYF. The CDR3 DNA follows: TGTGCCAGCAGCTTGGAAGGGTGGGGCTCCTACGAGCAGTACTTC.

This chain connects TRBV7-8 to TRBJ2-7, with 9 bases fitting TRBD2. Germline values: CDR1 SGHVS, CDR2 FQNEAQ. The CDR3 is 18 amino acids. V lost 1 base, J lost 4 bases, and 14 bases stayed unmatched. The CDR3 loop is CASSLENGGPSGTYEQYF. CDR3 nucleotide sequence: TGTGCCAGCAGCTTAGAAAACGGCGGGCCTAGCGGGACGTACGAGCAGTACTTC.

The chain recombines TRBV11-2 with TRBJ1-4; 7 nucleotides align to TRBD1. Germline V CDR1 and CDR2: SGHAT, FQNNGV. The CDR3 spans 15 residues. Trimming at V came to 0 bases and at J to 12 bases, leaving 10 bases not matched to a gene. The chain's CDR3 is CASSLDTGTVGELFF. CDR3 bases: TGTGCCAGCAGCTTAGATACGGGGACAGTCGGAGAACTGTTTTTT.

The chain joins TRBV19 to TRBJ1-1, with TRBD1 identical over 8 bases. There are 14 residues in the CDR3. The V segment lost 4 bases and the J segment 5 bases; nucleotides outside the gene matches: 6. The germline CDR1 and CDR2 sequences are LNHDA and SQIVND (reference sequence). The chain's CDR3 is CASSTTGAGTEAFF. The CDR3, as DNA: TGTGCCAGTAGTACGACAGGGGCGGGGACTGAAGCTTTCTTT.

The chain employs TRBV6-5 and TRBJ2-7, with a possible D match to TRBD2 (6 bases). The CDR3 loop spans 15 amino acids. Trimming left V 3 bases short and J 1 base short, with 13 bases between. Germline V gives CDR1 MNHEY, CDR2 SVGAGI. CDR3 amino acids: CASSYGGLGSYEQYF. CDR3 nucleotides: TGTGCCAGCAGTTATGGGGGACTGGGATCCTACGAGCAGTACTTC.

Only one count was recorded for this clone. This chain's CDR3 is CASSGTGNSPLHF. The DNA for the CDR3 is TGTGCCAGCAGTGGGACCGGTAATTCACCCCTCCACTTT. The genes are TRBV6-5 and TRBJ1-6; D possibly corresponds to TRBD1 (5 bases). CDR1 MNHEY and CDR2 SVGAGI come from the germline V gene. V was shortened by 5 bases and J by 6 bases, with 8 bases between the two germline ends. The CDR3 is made up of 13 amino acids.

The V call is TRBV6-1, the J call TRBJ1-2, with 9 bases fitting TRBD1. CDR3 length equals 15 residues. Germline lookup yields CDR1 MNHNS and CDR2 SASEGT. V shed 6 bases and J 3 bases; nucleotides not matched to a gene: 8. CDR3 sequence reads: CASRVSGQGHYGYTF. CDR3 DNA: TGTGCCAGCAGAGTATCGGGACAGGGTCACTATGGCTACACCTTC.

The chain couples TRBV28 to TRBJ2-1; D gene uncertain. The CDR3 runs 11 residues. Germline V lookup: CDR1 MDHEN, CDR2 SYDVKM. V lost 6 bases and J 10 bases, leaving 10 bases between the germline ends. The CDR3 region has the DNA TGTGCCAGCAGCTATACGAGAGAGCAGTTCTTC. Protein: CASSYTREQFF.

Concerning this clone: This specimen includes other DNA sequences encoding the same CDR3. The rearrangement uses TRBV28 and TRBJ2-7; no clear D. CDR1 is MDHEN and CDR2 is SYDVKM in the germline V gene. The CDR3 covers 11 residues. The ends were cut back, 5 bases at V and 3 bases at J, with 5 bases in the middle. CDR3: CASSLNYEQYF. CDR3 sequence (DNA): TGTGCCAGCAGTCTCAACTACGAGCAGTACTTC.

The CDR3 protein is CASSGGPGNTIYF. Here the CDR3 DNA reads TGTGCCAGCAGCGGAGGGCCTGGAAACACCATATATTTT. V and J are TRBV4-2 and TRBJ1-3; the D is unclear. Trimming removed 5 bases from V and 2 bases from J, with 7 bases in between. CDR1 is LGHNA, CDR2 YNFKEQ, per germline. The CDR3 length is 13 residues.

The gene calls are TRBV14 and TRBJ2-1; tentatively, D is TRBD2 (5 bases). The CDR3 contains 18 residues. Trimming removed 0 bases from V and 0 bases from J, with 15 bases in between. The germline V gene has CDR1 SGHDN and CDR2 FVKESK. The CDR3: CASSQDSGTRSSYNEQFF. CDR3 nucleotides: TGTGCCAGCAGCCAAGATTCAGGAACTAGAAGCTCCTACAATGAGCAGTTCTTC.

The chain combines TRBV19 with TRBJ1-4, with a possible D match to TRBD1 (6 bases). CDR3 size: 14 residues. V lost 2 bases and J lost 7, with 11 bases in between. Looked up from germline, CDR1 is LNHDA and CDR2 is SQIVND (reference sequence). The CDR3 protein is CASSIRGGTEKLFF. CDR3 DNA: TGTGCCAGTAGTATACGAGGGGGTACTGAAAAACTGTTTTTT.

The rearrangement uses TRBV6-5 and TRBJ1-1; 8 bases agree with TRBD1. This CDR3 region has 14 residues. V lost 6 bases to trimming and J lost 6 bases; unmatched junction nucleotides: 9. Germline-derived CDR1 and CDR2 are MNHEY and SVGAGI. The CDR3 DNA follows: TGTGCCAGCAGCCAACCGACAGGGGAGGCTGAAGCTTTCTTT. Its protein product is CASSQPTGEAEAFF.

V and J are TRBV14 and TRBJ2-3, with 8 bases aligning to TRBD2. This CDR3 region has 16 residues. V shed 3 bases and J 3 bases; nucleotides not matched to a gene: 8. The germline CDR1 and CDR2 sequences are SGHDN and FVKESK. CDR3 in amino acids: CASSQAGGSYTDTQYF. For the CDR3, the DNA is TGTGCCAGCAGCCAGGCGGGAGGCTCTTATACAGATACGCAGTATTTT.